This entry concerns a single TCR beta chain. The antigen is undetermined. This entry belongs to a study of cytomegalovirus exposure and HLA in healthy donors. Study-wide results and limits: While the bulk of TCR sequences proved rare, some public TCRs turned up in many donors. Available immune exposure information covered CMV serostatus only. In a later analysis, a missense DCLRE1C variant was linked to TCR beta V- and J-gene trimming.

In the PCR, 60 Vbeta and 13 Jbeta primers were used. Produced via immunoSEQ multiplex PCR; TCRdb's table is partial and in-frame only. The data show 150,000 to 200,000 clones, more than 65% seen once. Material: PBMCs. The source is a man aged 45 to 65 in good health and CMV-seropositive.

CDR3 region: CASSLDLQYNEQFF. The CDR3 DNA is TGTGCCAGCAGCTTAGATTTGCAGTACAATGAGCAGTTCTTC. The chain couples TRBV11-3 to TRBJ2-1; no clear D. Trimming took off 0 bases at V and 4 bases at J, with 7 bases between the two ends. The germline CDR1 and CDR2 sequences are SGHNT and YENEEA. This CDR3 region has 14 residues.